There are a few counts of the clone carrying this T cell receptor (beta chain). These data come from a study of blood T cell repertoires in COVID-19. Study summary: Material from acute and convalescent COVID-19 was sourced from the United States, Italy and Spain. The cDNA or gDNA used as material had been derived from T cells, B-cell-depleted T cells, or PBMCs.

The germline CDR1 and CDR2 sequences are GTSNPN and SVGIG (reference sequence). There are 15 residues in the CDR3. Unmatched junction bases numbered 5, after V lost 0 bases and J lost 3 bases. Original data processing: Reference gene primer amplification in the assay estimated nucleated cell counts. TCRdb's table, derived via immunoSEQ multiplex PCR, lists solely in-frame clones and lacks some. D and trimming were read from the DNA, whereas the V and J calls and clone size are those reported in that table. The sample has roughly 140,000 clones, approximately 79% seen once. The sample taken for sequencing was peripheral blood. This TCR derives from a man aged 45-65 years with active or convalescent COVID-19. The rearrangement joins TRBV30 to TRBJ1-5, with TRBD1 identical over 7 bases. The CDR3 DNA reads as TGTGCCTGGAGTGTAAGACAGGGACTCAATCAGCCCCAGCATTTT. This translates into CAWSVRQGLNQPQHF.